The entry below gives a single T cell receptor beta chain sequence along with its context. Its ends do not fully match the called genes, so a read error is possible. Germline CDR1 reads SNHLY; CDR2 reads FYNNEI. There are 11 residues in the CDR3. This sample stems from a study of T cell changes during pregnancy in multiple sclerosis. Some clones are missing from TCRdb's copy, which holds only in-frame ones; the method was immunoSEQ multiplex PCR. The sample yields around 61,000 clones, approximately 89% seen once. Material: peripheral blood, obtained in the third trimester of pregnancy. The sequence derives from a female donor in good health, enrolled as a control in a pregnancy study. This rearrangement joins TRBV2 to TRBJ2-7, with 8 bases aligning to TRBD1. The CDR3 nucleotides read TGTGCCAGCAGACAGAGGACAGGGCAGGACTTC. Its protein is CASRQRTGQDF.